One T cell receptor beta chain is described in this entry. Antigen: not known. The sample originates from a study of cytomegalovirus exposure and HLA in healthy donors. Study-level findings and limits: Later work associated 16,951 TCR beta sequences with HLA alleles at 0.05 false discovery rate. Presence/absence analyses assumed roughly uniform sequencing depth across donors.

Both 60 Vbeta primers and 13 Jbeta primers went into the PCR. Only in-frame clones appear in the TCRdb table, and some are missing; sequencing was by immunoSEQ multiplex PCR. The sample includes under 110,000 clones, roughly 82% seen only once; the top ten take 1.5% to 2%. Sequencing input: PBMCs. The clonotype comes from a man aged 45-65 years in good health and CMV-seronegative.

CDR3 loop: CASSPDRAYGYTF. The CDR3 DNA sequence: TGCGCCAGCAGCCCGGACAGGGCCTATGGCTACACCTTC. The chain links TRBV5-1 to TRBJ1-2; 8 nucleotides align to TRBD1. The CDR3 runs 13 residues. CDR1 and CDR2 (germline): SGHRS, YFSETQ. V trimming: 4 bases; J trimming: 4 bases; junction bases outside the gene matches: 3.